Below, 26 T cell receptor beta chains from the same sample are listed, as sequenced in a study of Graves' ophthalmopathy and Graves' hyperthyroidism listed by TCRdb under 2018. The listed sequencing device is Illumina HiSeq 2000. For repertoire sequencing, TCR beta CDR3 regions were amplified from RNA transcripts. HTBI primers and the Qiagen OneStep RT-PCR kit were used in a first-round RT-PCR, which was followed by a second-round multiplex PCR, size selection and purification. TCRdb reprocessing: public reads trimmed at Q25 with fastp, clones called with MiXCR, in-frame beta chains kept. Each record represents a unique CDR3 protein, reported with the most common genes and DNA among its rows. The sample records some 160,000 distinct CDR3 sequences, 30% to 45% of which are singletons. Together, the top ten hold nearly 9% of the sample. Sequences were obtained from peripheral blood. The receptors derive from a man aged 30-40 years with Graves' ophthalmopathy. Donor details come from another sample of the same person, matched by shared clones.

There are many counts of this clonotype. V and J are TRBV9 and TRBJ2-5; TRBD1 matches 7 bases. V was pared by 4 bases and J by 2 bases, with 17 bases of the junction left unmatched. Germline values: CDR1 SGDLS, CDR2 YYNGEE. This CDR3 has 18 amino acids. CDR3 DNA sequence: TGTGCCAGCAGCCCCCGTAGCGAGCTCTGGACAGGTCAAGAGACCCAGTACTTC. The encoded protein is CASSPRSELWTGQETQYF.

The chain recombines TRBV6-1 with TRBJ2-5, with D uncertain. This CDR3 region has 12 residues. The germline V and J ends were trimmed by 4 bases and 5 bases, with 8 bases remaining between them. Germline values: CDR1 MNHNS, CDR2 SASEGT. This CDR3 reads CASSASFETQYF. The CDR3 DNA sequence: TGTGCCAGCAGTGCCTCATTTGAGACCCAGTACTTC.

The table lists this clonotype with a few counts. V and J are TRBV11-2 and TRBJ2-5; the D gene is possibly TRBD1 (6 bases). The CDR3 runs to 15 residues. Trimming stripped 3 bases from V and 4 bases from J, with 15 bases between. Germline CDR1 SGHAT, CDR2 FQNNGV. Here the CDR3 DNA reads TGTGCCAGCAGCTTTACCCAGGGGATCGGAGAGACCCAGTACTTC. Translated, it gives CASSFTQGIGETQYF.

This clonotype occurred many times. The rearrangement joins TRBV6-1 to TRBJ1-3; maybe TRBD1 (5 bases). Germline-derived CDR1 and CDR2 are MNHNS and SASEGT. V lost 6 bases, J lost 0 bases, and 9 bases lay in between. CDR3 length: 14 residues. This chain's CDR3 is CASSQGPSGNTIYF. CDR3 bases: TGTGCCAGCAGCCAGGGTCCCTCTGGAAACACCATATATTTT.

This clonotype was counted ten times or more. The J gene is TRBJ1-1, the V gene TRBV12-3 or TRBV12-4, with a tentative D call TRBD1 (5 bases). Trimming left V 5 bases short and J 7 bases short, with 11 bases between. The CDR3 length is 12 residues. The chain's CDR3 is CASSVGGLEAFF. The CDR3 nucleotides read TGTGCCAGCAGTGTTGGGGGACTTGAAGCTTTCTTT.

At least ten counts were recorded for this clonotype. The genes are TRBV20-1 and TRBJ1-2, with D possibly being TRBD1 (6 bases). The CDR3 is 16 amino acids. Germline V gene sequence: CDR1 DFQATT, CDR2 SNEGSKA (reference sequence). The germline V and J ends were trimmed by 0 bases and 3 bases, with 17 bases remaining between them. CDR3 nucleotide sequence: TGCAGTGCTAGAGATCAGGGCAGGGGATTCGACTATGGCTACACCTTC. It is translated as CSARDQGRGFDYGYTF.

The chain carries TRBV6-2 or TRBV6-3 and TRBJ1-3, with a possible D match to TRBD1 (5 bases). V was clipped by 5 bases and J by 4 bases, with 12 bases between them. CDR1 is MNHEY, CDR2 SVGEGT, per germline. This CDR3 is built from 14 residues. The CDR3 is CASSPNPGGNTIYF. CDR3 in DNA: TGTGCCAGCAGTCCGAACCCAGGGGGAAACACCATATATTTT.

The rearrangement links TRBV28 to TRBJ2-7, with TRBD1 identical over 7 bases. V trimming: 6 bases; J trimming: 5 bases; junction bases outside the gene matches: 7. Germline V CDR1 and CDR2: MDHEN, SYDVKM. This CDR3 comprises 13 residues. The DNA for the CDR3 is TGTGCCAGCAGGGAAACAGGGGTGGACGAGCAGTACTTC. It specifies CASRETGVDEQYF.

J is TRBJ2-7 and V is TRBV6-1; no reliable D call. V lost 3 bases to trimming and J lost 3 bases, with 15 bases between them. CDR1 is MNHNS, CDR2 SASEGT, per germline. The CDR3 totals 15 residues. The CDR3 sequence is CASSETVSTYYEQYF. CDR3 DNA sequence: TGTGCCAGCAGTGAGACCGTCTCCACCTACTACGAGCAGTACTTC.

This clonotype showed up many times. The chain couples TRBV15 to TRBJ2-7; D tentatively fits TRBD1 or TRBD2 (6 bases each). Trimming left V 5 bases short and J 0 bases short, with 14 bases between. CDR1 and CDR2 from the germline V gene are LNHNV and YYDKDF (reference sequence). CDR3 size: 15 residues. CDR3 region: CATSRGQAVSYEQYF. CDR3 sequence (DNA): TGTGCCACCAGCCGGGGGCAGGCCGTCTCCTACGAGCAGTACTTC.

The sample holds many counts of this clonotype. The genes are TRBV4-1 and TRBJ2-7; TRBD1 is a possible D gene (6 bases). The germline V gene has CDR1 MGHRA and CDR2 YSYEKL. V dropped 7 bases and J dropped 4 bases, with 8 bases sitting between them. This CDR3 comprises 11 residues. CDR3 residues: CASTDRYEQYF. The CDR3 DNA is TGCGCCAGCACGGACAGATACGAGCAGTACTTC.

This clonotype was counted at least ten times. One junction end does not reproduce the germline sequence, and a read error may be involved. This rearrangement joins TRBV6-5 to TRBJ2-2, with 9 positions matching TRBD1. The germline CDR1 and CDR2 sequences are MNHEY and SVGAGI. This CDR3 has 16 residues. The CDR3 nucleotides read TGTGCCAGCAGGTACTCCGGGACAGGGACCACCGGGGAGCTGTTTTTT. The encoded protein is CASRYSGTGTTGELFF.

This clonotype was counted ten times or more. The chain recombines TRBV11-3 with TRBJ2-5; D unresolved. Germline V gene data show CDR1 as SGHNT and CDR2 as YENEEA. Trimming left V 2 bases short and J 2 bases short, with 9 bases between. This CDR3 is built from 14 residues. In DNA form, the CDR3 reads TGTGCCAGCAGCTTATGGGAAAGGCAAGAGACCCAGTACTTC. Amino acids: CASSLWERQETQYF.

J is TRBJ2-5 and V is TRBV12-3 or TRBV12-4; TRBD1 matches at 7 bases. J was trimmed by 6 bases and V by 6 bases; bases with no gene match: 16. The CDR3 length is 16 residues. The CDR3 reads CASSQRQGLSNQTQYF. The CDR3 coding sequence is TGTGCCAGCAGCCAGCGACAGGGTCTTAGCAATCAGACCCAGTACTTC.

The V call is TRBV6-1, the J call TRBJ2-2; possibly TRBD1 for D (6 bases). Germline CDR1 is MNHNS and CDR2 is SASEGT. This CDR3 has 13 amino acids. Trimming shortened V by 6 bases and J by 5 bases, and 10 bases separated the two germline ends. CDR3 bases: TGTGCCAGCAGGGTTACAGGGACCGGGGAGCTGTTTTTT. Its protein is CASRVTGTGELFF.

This clonotype was seen at least ten times. The rearrangement joins TRBV12-3 or TRBV12-4 to TRBJ1-1; a weak D match, TRBD1 (6 bases). Trimming removed 3 bases at V and 5 bases at J, with 10 bases between. The CDR3 extends over 13 amino acids. Here the CDR3 reads CASSLNRDTEAFF. The CDR3 nucleotides read TGTGCCAGCAGTTTGAACAGGGATACTGAAGCTTTCTTT.

This clonotype was observed many times. The chain employs TRBV3-1 and TRBJ1-1; 9 nucleotides agree with TRBD1. The CDR3 totals 14 residues. The trim removed 4 bases at V and 1 base at J, leaving 1 base unmatched. Germline assignment: CDR1 LGHDT and CDR2 YNNKEL (reference sequence). The CDR3 here is CASSRGQGNTEAFF. The CDR3 nucleotides are TGTGCCAGCAGCCGGGGACAGGGGAACACTGAAGCTTTCTTT.

This clonotype was seen ten or more times. The chain links TRBV6-2 or TRBV6-3 to TRBJ1-5; D possibly corresponds to TRBD1 (6 bases). Germline assignment: CDR1 MNHEY and CDR2 SVGEGT. This CDR3 is 12 amino acids long. V was pared by 4 bases and J by 11 bases, with 12 bases between. This CDR3 is CASSSPAGAQHF. In DNA, the CDR3 is TGTGCCAGCAGTTCCCCCGCAGGGGCCCAGCATTTT.

This clonotype has a count of ten or more. The J gene is TRBJ2-3, the V gene TRBV12-3 or TRBV12-4; D gene unclear. Trimming pared 3 bases from V and 3 bases from J, leaving 7 bases between. This CDR3 is 13 amino acids long. The CDR3 sequence: CASSFGRTDTQYF. In DNA form, the CDR3 reads TGTGCCAGCAGTTTCGGACGGACAGATACGCAGTATTTT.

In DNA form, the CDR3 reads TGTGCCAGCAGTTACGAACTAGCGGGGGCCTACGAGCAGTACTTC. Encoded protein: CASSYELAGAYEQYF. The chain is built from TRBV6-2 or TRBV6-3 and TRBJ2-7, with TRBD2 identical over 11 bases. CDR1 and CDR2 (germline): MNHEY, SVGEGT. The CDR3 is 15 amino acids. With V trimmed by 2 bases and J by 2 bases, 2 bases remained unmatched.

The genes are TRBV5-1 and TRBJ1-1; weak D call: TRBD1 (5 bases). V lost 3 bases to trimming and J lost 3 bases, with 15 bases between them. The CDR3 spans 15 residues. The germline CDR1 and CDR2 sequences are SGHRS and YFSETQ. The DNA of the CDR3 is TGCGCCAGCAGCTATGATGACAGCACGGACACTGAAGCTTTCTTT. This encodes CASSYDDSTDTEAFF.

At least ten counts were recorded for this clonotype. The rearrangement joins TRBV5-1 to TRBJ2-2; the D gene could be TRBD1 or TRBD2 (5 bases each). Trimming took off 0 bases at V and 5 bases at J, with 11 bases between the two ends. The CDR3 covers 15 residues. Germline CDR1 SGHRS, CDR2 YFSETQ. CDR3 sequence reads: CASSLGAGSTGELFF. CDR3 bases: TGCGCCAGCAGCTTGGGGGCAGGGAGTACCGGGGAGCTGTTTTTT.

This chain links TRBV7-8 with TRBJ1-1, with D tentatively TRBD1 (5 bases). Trimming took off 5 bases at V and 4 bases at J, with 20 bases between the two ends. This CDR3 spans 16 amino acids. Germline lookup yields CDR1 SGHVS and CDR2 FQNEAQ. The CDR3 loop reads CASSREGLVIGTEAFF. CDR3 DNA sequence: TGTGCCAGCAGCCGTGAGGGGTTGGTGATAGGCACTGAAGCTTTCTTT.

This chain uses TRBV6-2 or TRBV6-3 with TRBJ2-5, with D possibly matching TRBD2 (5 bases). Deletions cut 7 bases from V and 5 bases from J, with 11 bases between. The CDR3 length is 12 residues. Germline values: CDR1 MNHEY, CDR2 SVGEGT. CDR3 in DNA: TGTGCCAGCACCTTAACGGGGGAGACCCAGTACTTC. This encodes CASTLTGETQYF.

V gene TRBV2 combines with J gene TRBJ2-5; 10 positions agree with TRBD2. CDR1 is SNHLY and CDR2 is FYNNEI in the germline V gene. V lost 6 bases to trimming and J lost 3 bases; unmatched junction nucleotides: 13. The CDR3 has 17 residues. CDR3 DNA: TGTGCCAGCAGAAAAGGAGGGACTAGCGAGATAAAAGAGACCCAGTACTTC. Encoded protein: CASRKGGTSEIKETQYF.

This rearrangement joins TRBV30 to TRBJ1-6; D gene ambiguous. This CDR3 is built from 14 residues. Between the trimmed V and J ends, which lost 0 bases and 10 bases, there was a span of 13 bases. The V gene's germline CDR1 is GTSNPN and CDR2 SVGIG (reference sequence). CDR3 loop: CAWSVGSAGSPLHF. Here the CDR3 DNA reads TGTGCCTGGAGTGTGGGCTCGGCCGGGTCACCCCTCCACTTT.